Following are 8 T cell receptor beta chains from one sample sequenced in a study of Ad26.COV2.S vaccination and SARS-CoV-2 variants. Described treatment: 15 to 20 received Ad26.COV2.S at low or high dose, single or two shots; 5 received placebo; per-sample allocation not given. Collection of the samples took place on day 63 after the first injection of vaccine or placebo. Assay: immunoSEQ multiplex PCR; the TCRdb copy retains only in-frame clones and omits some. The sample holds about 400,000 clones, 89% seen once. This specimen was peripheral blood, taken in a trial of Ad26.COV2.S vaccine versus placebo. The receptors here all came from a person aged 18-60 years who received the Ad26.COV2.S COVID-19 vaccine or a placebo.

This clone was counted a single time. The CDR3 loop reads CASSRTEGVTNEKLFF. The DNA for the CDR3 is TGCGCCAGCAGCCGGACGGAGGGTGTAACTAATGAAAAACTGTTTTTT. The chain has TRBV4-1 and TRBJ1-4; D unclear. V was shortened by 4 bases and J by 1 base, with 13 bases between the two germline ends. Germline V gene sequence: CDR1 MGHRA, CDR2 YSYEKL. The CDR3 spans 16 residues.

The rearrangement links TRBV30 to TRBJ1-5; D not certain. CDR1 and CDR2 (germline): GTSNPN, SVGIG (reference sequence). The CDR3 covers 13 residues. The V end lost 1 base, the J end lost 8 bases, and 12 bases lay between the germline ends. In nucleotides, the CDR3 is TGTGCCTGGAGTGGACTGGTTGGAGAGCCCCAGCATTTT. Residues: CAWSGLVGEPQHF.

The V and J genes are TRBV7-3 and TRBJ2-1, with D tentatively TRBD1 or TRBD2 (5 bases each). This CDR3 region has 16 residues. Trimming shortened V by 1 base and J by 0 bases, and 10 bases separated the two germline ends. CDR1 SGHTA and CDR2 FQGTGA come from the germline V gene. The CDR3 is CASSLSGGYSYNEQFF. CDR3 DNA: TGTGCCAGCAGCTTAAGTGGGGGTTACTCCTACAATGAGCAGTTCTTC. Full variable domain (outside the CDR3, taken from reference TRBV7-3 and TRBJ2-1): GAGVSQTPSNKVTEKGKYVELRCDPISGHTALYWYRQSLGQGPEFLIYFQGTGAADDSGLPNDRFFAVRPEGSVSTLKIQRTERGDSAVYLCASSLSGGYSYNEQFFGPGTRLTVL.

This clone was seen just once. The chain recombines TRBV27 with TRBJ2-2, with 9 bases aligning to TRBD1. With 5 bases clipped from V and 6 bases from J, the junction kept 7 bases outside the gene matches. The CDR3 has 15 residues. Germline CDR1 reads MNHEY; CDR2 reads SMNVEV (reference sequence). The CDR3 coding sequence is TGTGCCAGCAGTCTGGGGACAGGGAGGTCCGGGGAGCTGTTTTTT. It specifies CASSLGTGRSGELFF.

This clone showed up just once. J is TRBJ2-3 and V is TRBV11-3; TRBD2 is a possible D gene (5 bases). V was pared by 2 bases and J by 3 bases, with 6 bases between. Germline lookup yields CDR1 SGHNT and CDR2 YENEEA. The length of the CDR3 is 13 residues. CDR3 in DNA: TGTGCCAGCAGCTTATCGGGGACAGATACGCAGTATTTT. Translating gives CASSLSGTDTQYF.

The chain is built from TRBV6-6 and TRBJ1-6; D gene uncertain. Trimming took 8 bases from V and 7 from J, leaving 12 bases between them. This CDR3 has 13 amino acids. Germline assignment: CDR1 MNHNY and CDR2 SVGAGI (reference sequence). The CDR3 nucleotides are TGTGCCAGCTTTTACGCTTTAAATTCACCCCTCCACTTT. This translates into CASFYALNSPLHF.

As to this clone: This sample includes further DNA sequences coding for the same CDR3. The chain combines TRBV9 with TRBJ2-2; unclear D gene. The CDR3 is 16 amino acids. Germline CDR1 and CDR2: SGDLS and YYNGEE. With 2 bases removed from V and 5 bases from J, the gap between germline ends came to 16 bases. CDR3 sequence: CASSVQPSLGTGELFF. Written as DNA, the CDR3 is TGTGCCAGCAGCGTCCAACCTTCCCTAGGTACCGGGGAGCTGTTTTTT.

V and J are TRBV7-6 and TRBJ2-3; 11 nucleotides agree with TRBD2. The V segment lost 1 base and the J segment 3 bases; nucleotides outside the gene matches: 3. This CDR3 contains 16 residues. The germline CDR1 and CDR2 sequences are SGHVS and FNYEAQ. The CDR3 sequence is CASSLVGTSGTDTQYF. The DNA for the CDR3 is TGTGCCAGCAGCTTAGTAGGGACTAGCGGAACAGATACGCAGTATTTT.